This T cell receptor beta chain was documented in a study of T-cell memory formation after mild COVID-19. TCRdb reanalysed the 5' RACE reads using MiXCR and keeps one entry per CDR3 protein. Here the sample spans about 270,000 distinct CDR3 sequences, 15% to 20% being singletons. A note on this clonotype: Its antigen is still unknown.

The V gene's germline CDR1 is SGHRS and CDR2 YFSETQ. The V gene lost 4 bases and the J gene lost 4 bases, with 12 bases spanning the gap. This CDR3 is 14 amino acids long. General study results and limits: Among contracting clones, CD4+ were mainly CM/EM and CD8+ enriched in EMRA.

The chain recombines TRBV5-1 with TRBJ1-3, with D maybe TRBD1 (5 bases). The receptor was derived from a man between 18 and 35 years old who had mild COVID-19 (a few samples of this study predate the infection). Cell type and time point are not known. The sample taken for sequencing was PBMCs or a T cell subset sorted from them (not recorded which). CDR3 DNA: TGCGCCAGCAGCCGCTCACGGGACGGAAACACCATATATTTT. It codes for CASSRSRDGNTIYF.